This is a list of T cell receptor beta chains from one sample in a study of blood T cells in healthy people across ages. MiXCR, run by TCRdb on the 5' RACE reads, gives a single entry per CDR3 protein. The sample has about 700,000 distinct CDR3 sequences, less than 40% seen once. The specimen was blood. The receptors were sampled from an elderly woman in good health. CDR3s include the opening cysteine and the closing phenylalanine or tryptophan. The order of the fields is V gene, CDR3 protein.

V: TRBV19
CDR3: CASSIVGGNYGYTF

V: TRBV29-1
CDR3: CSVALAGPGNEQFF

V: TRBV7-8
CDR3: CASSLAGLMRGGQGNTGELFF

V: TRBV7-2
CDR3: CSSSSLGYNRGEQYF

V: TRBV29-1
CDR3: CSVEGEGSYEQYF

V: TRBV5-1
CDR3: CASSRIQGGTEAFF

V: TRBV30
CDR3: CAWSISHNEQFF

V: TRBV6-5
CDR3: CASSYSVGQNYEQYF

V: TRBV18
CDR3: CASSPIPGTSGRHEQFF

V: TRBV2
CDR3: CASSASGLGQGGYEQYF

V: TRBV7-8
CDR3: CASSKRQASTDTQYF

V: TRBV18
CDR3: CASSPGLAHSNQPQHF

V: TRBV10-3
CDR3: CAISESGATTEAFF